The T cell receptor (beta chain) described here comes from a study of blood T cell repertoires in COVID-19. Study in general: From the United States, Italy and Spain came samples of acute and convalescent COVID-19. PBMCs, B-cell-depleted T cells, or T cells provided the cDNA or gDNA that made up the material.

Authors' analysis steps: Counts of nucleated cells, estimated from reference gene primer amplification, were obtained. TCRdb keeps only in-frame clones here, not all; method: immunoSEQ multiplex PCR. V, J and clone size were drawn from that table, and D and trimming were deduced from the DNA. Of 250,000 to 350,000 clones listed, around four fifths were seen once; the top ten hold approximately 4.1%. The CDR3 contains 15 residues. Trimming shortened V by 4 bases and J by 0 bases, and 14 bases separated the two germline ends. CDR1 is SGHRS, CDR2 YFSETQ, per germline. This clone was counted once. The sequence was collected from a woman between 50 and 59 years old with active or convalescent COVID-19. The sequencing sample was made of peripheral blood. This rearrangement joins TRBV5-1 to TRBJ2-7, with D unresolved. The CDR3, as DNA: TGCGCCAGCAGCCTACGAAGCTCTACCTCCTACGAGCAGTACTTC. Amino acid sequence: CASSLRSSTSYEQYF.